The entry below gives a single T cell receptor (beta chain) sequence along with its context. It was with unique molecular identifiers that the TCRbeta library was prepared. MiXCR, applied by TCRdb to the PCR reads, yields one record per CDR3 protein. Of around 600,000 distinct CDR3 sequences listed, 15% to 20% are singletons. The V gene's germline CDR1 is SGHRS and CDR2 YFSETQ. The CDR3 is made up of 16 amino acids. V lost 4 bases and J 1 base, leaving 18 bases between the germline ends. This record belongs to a study of T-cell reconstitution after alpha-beta-depleted transplantation in children. V gene TRBV5-1 combines with J gene TRBJ2-7; TRBD1 is a possible D gene (6 bases). Sample: PBMCs from the stem cell graft donor, taken from the stem cell graft. The origin of this receptor is a human donor who donated a stem cell graft to a child with acute myeloid leukemia. This chain's CDR3 is CASSGGRRMGSYEQYF. The CDR3 DNA is TGCGCCAGCAGCGGGGGCAGGAGGATGGGATCCTACGAGCAGTACTTC.